This T cell receptor beta chain was found in a study of T cells in Graves' hyperthyroidism and ophthalmopathy. The overall study: Peripheral blood was acquired at first diagnosis, ahead of any therapy whatsoever.

Diagnosis rested on symptoms, serum thyroxine and TRAb, thyroid ultrasound, and orbital computed tomography. Fresh 10 ml peripheral blood yielded PBMCs. Amplified TCR beta CDR3 regions came from RNA transcripts. HTBI primers were the set used in a first-round RT-PCR of the TCR CDR3. TCRdb re-called the multiplex PCR reads with MiXCR, one entry per CDR3 protein. This sample has approximately 300,000 distinct CDR3 sequences, with around a fifth found just once. This receptor was obtained from a man aged 50-60 years with Graves' ophthalmopathy. The sequenced sample consisted of blood.

For the CDR3, the DNA is TGCGCCAGCAGCCAAGTCGGTAGCGGGACCCAAATCGGGGAGCTGTTTTTT. Its protein is CASSQVGSGTQIGELFF. The V and J genes are TRBV4-1 and TRBJ2-2; 8 bases match TRBD2. Germline V CDR1 and CDR2: MGHRA, YSYEKL. The V segment lost 1 base and the J segment 7 bases; nucleotides outside the gene matches: 11. The CDR3 contains 17 residues.